Listed here are 18 T cell receptor beta chains from one sample, sequenced in a study of regulatory T cells in long-lasting Graves disease. Investigators prepared the TCR beta libraries by applying iRepertoire HTBI primers and Arm-PCR of CDR3 regions. Each CDR3 protein is one row after TCRdb ran MiXCR on the multiplex PCR reads. The sample lists about 400,000 distinct CDR3 sequences; 16% were seen once. The time point is: newly diagnosed GD, antithyroid drugs for less than 3 months. RNA from PBMCs was the source of the TCR library. Separately, the same data were catalogued under a study of T cells in Graves' hyperthyroidism and ophthalmopathy.

The specimen was peripheral blood mononuclear cells (PBMCs), collected at new diagnosis, from a patient treated with antithyroid drugs. The receptors were gathered from a young woman with Graves disease.

CDR3 region: CASRGGSSGNTIYF. CDR3 bases: TGTGCCAGCCGTGGCGGAAGCTCTGGAAACACCATATATTTT. J is TRBJ1-3 and V is TRBV28, with unresolved D. CDR1 and CDR2 (germline): MDHEN, SYDVKM. This CDR3 has 14 residues. Trimming shortened V by 8 bases and J by 0 bases, and 11 bases separated the two germline ends.

This clonotype was counted many times. This chain joins TRBV19 and TRBJ1-1; D is unclear. The germline V gene has CDR1 LNHDA and CDR2 SQIVND (reference sequence). The CDR3 length is 12 residues. V gave up 1 base and J gave up 5 bases, with 5 bases separating them. The CDR3 DNA reads TGTGCCAGTAGTATAGGAGTTACTGAAGCTTTCTTT. This translates into CASSIGVTEAFF.

The V call is TRBV6-1, the J call TRBJ1-4, with 8 nucleotides matching TRBD1. The CDR3 has 14 residues. J gave up 1 base and V 6 bases, and 1 base lay outside the gene matches. Per germline, CDR1 MNHNS and CDR2 SASEGT. In DNA, the CDR3 is TGTGCCAGCAGGACAGGGGTAACTAATGAAAAACTGTTTTTT. This codes for CASRTGVTNEKLFF.

The gene calls are TRBV15 and TRBJ2-5; D is ambiguous. Germline V lookup: CDR1 LNHNV, CDR2 YYDKDF (reference sequence). The CDR3 sequence is 20 residues long. The ends were cut back, 1 base at V and 7 bases at J, with 31 bases in the middle. The CDR3 protein is CATSRVVPWLAEPKMRTQYF. The CDR3 nucleotides are TGTGCCACCAGCAGAGTCGTCCCATGGTTGGCGGAGCCTAAGATGAGGACCCAGTACTTC.

There are many counts of this clonotype. This sequence joins TRBV19 and TRBJ2-3, with D perhaps being TRBD1 or TRBD2 (5 bases each). Trimming took off 3 bases at V and 5 bases at J, with 12 bases between the two ends. CDR3 length: 14 amino acids. Germline V gene data show CDR1 as LNHDA and CDR2 as SQIVND (reference sequence). CDR3 loop: CASSIVSGRDTQYF. The CDR3 DNA reads as TGTGCCAGTAGTATTGTTTCGGGGCGAGATACGCAGTATTTT. The full variable domain, its missing parts supplied by reference TRBV19 and TRBJ2-3, is DGGITQSPKYLFRKEGQNVTLSCEQNLNHDAMYWYRQDPGQGLRLIYYSQIVNDFQKGDIAEGYSVSREKKESFPLTVTSAQKNPTAFYLCASSIVSGRDTQYFGPGTRLTVL.

This clonotype was picked up many times. CDR3 bases: TGTGCCAGCGGGGAGGGGGCTGAGAACACCGGGGAGCTGTTTTTT. Amino acids: CASGEGAENTGELFF. This chain uses TRBV6-1 with TRBJ2-2; D might be TRBD1 or TRBD2, each matching 7 bases. V was pared by 8 bases and J by 1 base, with 14 bases between. There are 15 residues in the CDR3. CDR1 MNHNS and CDR2 SASEGT come from the germline V gene.

This clonotype was counted many times. The V and J genes are TRBV20-1 and TRBJ2-1; 12 nucleotides agree with TRBD2. This CDR3 region has 16 residues. Germline lookup yields CDR1 DFQATT and CDR2 SNEGSKA (reference sequence). The V segment lost 1 base and the J segment 2 bases; nucleotides outside the gene matches: 3. CDR3 nucleotides: TGCAGTGCTAGAGGTCTAGCGGGAGGGGCCTACAATGAGCAGTTCTTC. It specifies CSARGLAGGAYNEQFF.

This clonotype has only a few counts. The rearrangement uses TRBV13 and TRBJ1-1; D not certain. V lost 5 bases, J lost 2 bases, and 6 bases lay in between. The CDR3 covers 12 residues. Germline assignment: CDR1 PRHDT and CDR2 FYEKMQ (reference sequence). CDR3 sequence: CASSPRNTEAFF. In DNA, the CDR3 is TGTGCCAGCAGCCCGCGAAACACTGAAGCTTTCTTT.

This clonotype has a count of ten or more. J is TRBJ2-3 and V is TRBV20-1; 10 bases are shared with TRBD2. CDR1 is DFQATT, CDR2 SNEGSKA, per germline (reference sequence). The CDR3 covers 16 residues. V trimming: 3 bases; J trimming: 2 bases; junction bases outside the gene matches: 8. This CDR3 reads CSASSGTSAFTDTQYF. The CDR3 bases are TGCAGTGCTAGCTCTGGGACTAGCGCCTTCACAGATACGCAGTATTTT.

This clonotype was recorded many times. The V call is TRBV20-1, the J call TRBJ2-5, with D unclear. Trimming stripped 6 bases from V and 5 bases from J, with 19 bases between. The germline CDR1 and CDR2 sequences are DFQATT and SNEGSKA (reference sequence). CDR3 length: 14 residues. The CDR3 region is CSAARWAPGETQYF. In DNA, the CDR3 is TGCAGTGCCGCTCGATGGGCCCCCGGGGAGACCCAGTACTTC.

The V and J genes are TRBV11-3 and TRBJ2-7, with D possibly matching TRBD2 (5 bases). The V and J ends lost 5 bases and 3 bases respectively, with 11 bases between them. The CDR3 sequence is 13 residues long. Germline-derived CDR1 and CDR2 are SGHNT and YENEEA. In DNA, the CDR3 is TGTGCCAGCAGCGAGACTACTAACTACGAGCAGTACTTC. It yields the protein CASSETTNYEQYF. Drawing the rest from reference TRBV11-3 and TRBJ2-7, the complete variable domain is EAGVVQSPRYKIIEKKQPVAFWCNPISGHNTLYWYLQNLGQGPELLIRYENEEAVDDSQLPKDRFSAERLKGVDSTLKIQPAELGDSAVYLCASSETTNYEQYFGPGTRLTVT.

This clonotype was recorded many times. V is TRBV7-3 and J is TRBJ2-3; 13 positions match TRBD2. Germline V gene sequence: CDR1 SGHTA, CDR2 FQGTGA. The trim removed 4 bases at V and 2 bases at J, leaving 3 bases unmatched. The CDR3 totals 16 residues. The CDR3 region is CASSSGLAGDTDTQYF. CDR3 nucleotide sequence: TGTGCCAGCAGCTCCGGACTAGCGGGGGACACAGATACGCAGTATTTT.

The chain combines TRBV19 with TRBJ1-2, with D perhaps TRBD1 (6 bases). The CDR3 runs to 13 residues. CDR1 is LNHDA, CDR2 SQIVND, per germline (reference sequence). V shed 7 bases and J shed 6 bases, with 15 bases lying between them. The CDR3 DNA is TGTGCCAGTACACCCCCGGCAGGGGATGGCTACACCTTC. Encoded protein: CASTPPAGDGYTF.

This clonotype was seen ten or more times. The genes are TRBV12-3 or TRBV12-4 and TRBJ1-5, with D possibly TRBD1 on 6 matching bases. The CDR3 consists of 10 residues. V lost 8 bases and J 7 bases, leaving 6 bases between the germline ends. The CDR3 loop is CASGGQPQHF. The CDR3 bases are TGTGCCAGCGGGGGCCAGCCCCAGCATTTT.

The chain has TRBV29-1 and TRBJ1-1; no firm D call. The CDR3 runs 13 residues. The V end lost 6 bases, the J end lost 7 bases, and 18 bases lay between the germline ends. The germline V gene has CDR1 SQVTM and CDR2 ANQGSEA. CDR3 protein: CSVDTIGGNEAFF. The CDR3 bases are TGCAGCGTGGATACCATTGGAGGGAATGAAGCTTTCTTT.

This chain links TRBV2 with TRBJ2-7; 11 nucleotides align to TRBD2. CDR3 length: 19 residues. J gave up 0 bases and V 1 base, and 11 bases lay outside the gene matches. From germline, CDR1 is SNHLY and CDR2 FYNNEI. CDR3 loop: CASSEERLLAGGSSYEQYF. The DNA of the CDR3 is TGTGCCAGCAGTGAAGAGCGCCTCCTAGCGGGGGGCAGCTCCTACGAGCAGTACTTC.

This clonotype was counted at least ten times. The chain carries TRBV20-1 and TRBJ2-5, with D perhaps matching TRBD2 (6 bases). The V and J ends lost 1 base and 1 base respectively, with 7 bases between them. CDR1 is DFQATT, CDR2 SNEGSKA, per germline (reference sequence). This CDR3 contains 13 residues. The CDR3 is CSARAGGQETQYF. The CDR3 DNA is TGCAGTGCTAGAGCCGGGGGCCAAGAGACCCAGTACTTC.

This clonotype was seen repeatedly, ten times or more. The rearrangement uses TRBV2 and TRBJ1-4; 7 bases are shared with TRBD1. Unmatched junction bases numbered 0, after V lost 5 bases and J lost 0 bases. The CDR3 loop spans 14 amino acids. In germline, CDR1 is SNHLY, CDR2 FYNNEI. CDR3 DNA: TGTGCCAGCAGTACAGGGGCAACTAATGAAAAACTGTTTTTT. Protein: CASSTGATNEKLFF.